The 10 T cell receptor beta chains below come from one sample, sequenced in a study of CD8+ T cells in alopecia areata. It was cDNA, reverse transcribed from extracted RNA, that served as the sequencing template. Method: immunoSEQ multiplex PCR; TCRdb's copy keeps in-frame clones and lacks some. The repertoire holds 150,000 to 200,000 clones, with 58% as singletons. Documented treatment: oral pan-JAK inhibitor, 5-10 mg twice daily. Sequences were derived from CD4+ T cells sorted from blood, sampled at week 24, from a patient treated with tofacitinib. These TCRs come from a human donor with alopecia areata.

The chain couples TRBV10-3 to TRBJ1-1; a weak D match, TRBD1 (5 bases). The V gene's germline CDR1 is ENHRY and CDR2 SYGVKD. This CDR3 has 15 residues. The V end was cut by 2 bases, the J end by 3 bases, with 13 bases between. CDR3 amino acids: CAISEGRGSDTEAFF. In DNA, the CDR3 is TGTGCCATCAGTGAGGGGAGGGGTTCGGACACTGAAGCTTTCTTT.

The chain carries TRBV4-1 and TRBJ1-2; D may be TRBD1 (6 bases). Trimming left V 0 bases short and J 8 bases short, with 10 bases between. This CDR3 has 13 residues. The germline V gene encodes CDR1 MGHRA and CDR2 YSYEKL. CDR3 sequence reads: CASSQEEGVGYTF. In nucleotides, the CDR3 is TGCGCCAGCAGCCAAGAAGAGGGGGTGGGCTACACCTTC.

This chain connects TRBV14 to TRBJ2-3; D not resolved. CDR3 size: 13 residues. The germline V gene encodes CDR1 SGHDN and CDR2 FVKESK. V lost 3 bases to trimming and J lost 5 bases, with 9 bases between them. The CDR3 loop reads CASSQLLGDTQYF. CDR3 nucleotide sequence: TGTGCCAGCAGCCAGTTATTGGGAGATACGCAGTATTTT.

This clone was counted between two and nine times. The rearrangement uses TRBV10-3 and TRBJ2-5, with 9 bases matching TRBD1. The CDR3 contains 18 residues. CDR1 is ENHRY and CDR2 is SYGVKD in the germline V gene. V trimming: 4 bases; J trimming: 2 bases; junction bases outside the gene matches: 14. CDR3: CAISVGPAQGAFQETQYF. CDR3 nucleotide sequence: TGTGCCATCAGTGTAGGCCCGGCACAGGGGGCTTTTCAAGAGACCCAGTACTTC.

The chain is built from TRBV30 and TRBJ2-5; 7 bases line up with TRBD2. The CDR3 is 13 amino acids. The ends lost 8 bases at V and 0 bases at J; junction bases unmatched: 6. Germline CDR1 GTSNPN, CDR2 SVGIG (reference sequence). The DNA for the CDR3 is TGTGCCGCTAGCGGATCATACCAAGAGACCCAGTACTTC. Its translation: CAASGSYQETQYF. The full variable domain, its missing parts supplied by reference TRBV30 and TRBJ2-5, is SQTIHQWPATLVQPVGSPLSLECTVEGTSNPNLYWYRQAAGRGLQLLFYSVGIGQISSEVPQNLSASRPQDRQFILSSKKLLLSDSGFYLCAASGSYQETQYFGPGTRLLVL.

The CDR3: CSARAYQETQYF. The CDR3 nucleotides read TGCAGCGCCCGGGCCTACCAAGAGACCCAGTACTTC. J is TRBJ2-5 and V is TRBV29-1; no clear D gene. The germline gives CDR1 SQVTM, CDR2 ANQGSEA. V was cut by 7 bases and J by 0 bases, with 9 bases left in between. The CDR3 runs to 12 residues.

This clone turned up a few times. The chain joins TRBV30 to TRBJ2-3; 9 bases fit TRBD2. CDR3 length: 14 residues. Trimming at V came to 1 base and at J to 4 bases, leaving 3 bases not matched to a gene. Germline values: CDR1 GTSNPN, CDR2 SVGIG (reference sequence). CDR3 sequence reads: CAWSGGLAADTQYF. CDR3 nucleotide sequence: TGTGCCTGGAGTGGGGGACTAGCTGCAGATACGCAGTATTTT.

There are a few counts of this clone. This chain links TRBV5-1 with TRBJ2-5; D perhaps matches TRBD1 (5 bases). Trimming removed 2 bases at V and 2 bases at J, with 13 bases between. Germline lookup yields CDR1 SGHRS and CDR2 YFSETQ. The CDR3 is 15 amino acids. CDR3 DNA sequence: TGCGCCAGCAGCTTTACAGGACGATCGCAAGAGACCCAGTACTTC. This gives the protein CASSFTGRSQETQYF.

The chain combines TRBV7-7 with TRBJ2-3, with 10 nucleotides matching TRBD2. Germline lookup yields CDR1 SSHAT and CDR2 FNYEAQ (reference sequence). CDR3 size: 16 residues. Germline trimming cut 5 bases from V and 3 bases from J; bases unmatched to any gene: 8. This CDR3 reads CASSPQLAGQTDTQYF. DNA for the CDR3: TGTGCCAGCAGCCCCCAACTAGCGGGGCAAACAGATACGCAGTATTTT.

The chain employs TRBV2 and TRBJ1-1; 8 bases are shared with TRBD1. J was trimmed by 5 bases and V by 6 bases; bases with no gene match: 8. This CDR3 contains 14 residues. Germline assignment: CDR1 SNHLY and CDR2 FYNNEI. This CDR3 reads CASRGYRGGTEAFF. The DNA of the CDR3 is TGTGCCAGCAGAGGGTACAGGGGGGGGACTGAAGCTTTCTTT.